This TCR beta chain emerged from a study of blood T cell repertoires in COVID-19. On the study more broadly: Sites across the United States, Italy and Spain contributed samples from acute and convalescent COVID-19. Nucleic acid was either cDNA or gDNA, and it came from T cells, B-cell-depleted T cells, or PBMCs.

As originally analysed: Amplification of reference gene primers was used by the study to estimate nucleated cell counts. Repertoires were generated with immunoSEQ multiplex PCR, while TCRdb's copy carries only in-frame clones and drops some. Clonal size and the V and J genes are those of that table, whereas D and trimming came from the DNA. In the table there are 60,000 to 75,000 clones, around 86% of which are singletons. This CDR3 has 17 amino acids. Trimming took 7 bases from V and 3 from J; bases not matched to a gene: 15. Germline V gene sequence: CDR1 SGHVS, CDR2 FNYEAQ. The chain couples TRBV7-6 to TRBJ2-1, with 7 bases identical to TRBD2. The material sequenced was peripheral blood. The sequence was collected from a man aged 30 to 39 with acute or convalescent COVID-19. For the CDR3, the DNA is TGTGCCAGCAACCCGAGTTTGGGACTATTAAACTACAATGAGCAGTTCTTC. This gives the protein CASNPSLGLLNYNEQFF.